Shown below are 27 T cell receptor beta chains from a single sample sequenced in a study of T cell responses to AZD1222 COVID-19 vaccine. The assay was immunoSEQ multiplex PCR, and TCRdb's table has in-frame clones only and misses some. The sample contains about 130,000 clones, over 90% of which appear only once. Sequences were derived from peripheral blood, sampled on day 0 of AZD1222 vaccination. The receptors stem from an adult in good health.

V is TRBV27 and J is TRBJ1-2, with D perhaps matching TRBD1 (5 bases). Germline V gene sequence: CDR1 MNHEY, CDR2 SMNVEV (reference sequence). The CDR3 contains 15 residues. Trimming left V 8 bases short and J 4 bases short, with 20 bases between. The DNA of the CDR3 is TGTGCCAGCGGGGAGAGCTCGGGACTAACCTATGGCTACACCTTC. Residues: CASGESSGLTYGYTF.

Remarks on this clone: A read error may account for a junction end that differs from germline. The gene calls are TRBV18 and TRBJ1-2; 7 nucleotides match TRBD1. This CDR3 spans 14 amino acids. The germline CDR1 and CDR2 sequences are KGHSH and LQKENI. As DNA, the CDR3 is TGTGCCAGCTCCGAGGGAAGGACAGGAGAGTTTGTCCCCTTC. It translates to CASSEGRTGEFVPF. Filled out from reference TRBV18 and TRBJ1-2, the complete variable domain reads NAGVMQNPRHLVRRRGQEARLRCSPMKGHSHVYWYRQLPEEGLKFMVYLQKENIIDESGMPKERFSAEFPKEGPSILRIQQVVRGDSAAYFCASSEGRTGEFVPFGSGTRLTVV.

This chain connects TRBV5-8 to TRBJ1-1; 9 bases fit TRBD1. Per the germline V gene, CDR1 is SGHTS and CDR2 is YDEGEE. Trimming at V came to 4 bases and at J to 3 bases, leaving 7 bases not matched to a gene. The CDR3 spans 15 residues. The CDR3 region has the DNA TGTGCCAGCAGCGGGGGACAGGGTGGGGACACTGAAGCTTTCTTT. It is translated as CASSGGQGGDTEAFF.

V is TRBV7-9 and J is TRBJ1-1; D is perhaps TRBD1 (5 bases). The ends were cut back, 1 base at V and 1 base at J, with 13 bases in the middle. The length of the CDR3 is 16 residues. Looked up from germline, CDR1 is SEHNR and CDR2 is FQNEAQ (reference sequence). The CDR3 protein is CASSLVGRAENTEAFF. CDR3 DNA: TGTGCCAGCAGCTTAGTGGGCAGGGCTGAGAACACTGAAGCTTTCTTT. Full variable domain (remainder filled in from reference TRBV7-9 and TRBJ1-1): DTGVSQNPRHKITKRGQNVTFRCDPISEHNRLYWYRQTLGQGPEFLTYFQNEAQLEKSRLLSDRFSAERPKGSFSTLEIQRTEQGDSAMYLCASSLVGRAENTEAFFGQGTRLTVV.

CDR3 DNA sequence: TGTGCCAGCAGCTTGGGGCGGCTTGGAAACACCATATATTTT. Translation: CASSLGRLGNTIYF. This sequence joins TRBV5-6 and TRBJ1-3; D remains unclear. This CDR3 has 14 residues. Germline CDR1 reads SGHDT; CDR2 reads YYEEEE. Trimming shortened V by 0 bases and J by 3 bases, and 7 bases separated the two germline ends.

The rearrangement links TRBV15 to TRBJ2-5, with D perhaps TRBD1 or TRBD2 (5 bases each). The CDR3 length is 13 residues. Germline V gene lookup returns CDR1 LNHNV and CDR2 YYDKDF (reference sequence). Between the trimmed V and J ends, which lost 9 bases and 5 bases, there was a span of 16 bases. This chain's CDR3 is CATTSNWGETQYF. The DNA for the CDR3 is TGTGCCACGACATCAAACTGGGGGGAGACCCAGTACTTC.

This clone has a single count. The gene calls are TRBV6-5 and TRBJ1-4, with 8 bases matching TRBD1. J gave up 10 bases and V 0 bases, and 10 bases lay outside the gene matches. Germline-derived CDR1 and CDR2 are MNHEY and SVGAGI. The CDR3 spans 16 residues. CDR3 DNA: TGTGCCAGCAGTTACTCGAGACAGGGGATGAGAGTAAAACTGTTTTTT. Encoded protein: CASSYSRQGMRVKLFF.

This chain connects TRBV29-1 to TRBJ1-2; 10 nucleotides align to TRBD1. The CDR3 loop spans 13 amino acids. Germline V gene sequence: CDR1 SQVTM, CDR2 ANQGSEA. The junction had 2 bases not matched to a gene; V was cut back by 7 bases and J by 0 bases. The CDR3 DNA follows: TGCAGCGCCGGACAGGGGGCTAACTATGGCTACACCTTC. Protein sequence: CSAGQGANYGYTF. Full variable domain (rest looked up from reference TRBV29-1 and TRBJ1-2): SAVISQKPSRDICQRGTSLTIQCQVDSQVTMMFWYRQQPGQSLTLIATANQGSEATYESGFVIDKFPISRPNLTFSTLTVSNMSPEDSSIYLCSAGQGANYGYTFGSGTRLTVV.

The CDR3 loop reads CASSLATFAGEGTEAFF. In nucleotides, the CDR3 is TGTGCCAGCAGCTTAGCGACCTTTGCGGGGGAGGGCACTGAAGCTTTCTTT. The chain couples TRBV7-8 to TRBJ1-1, with a possible D match to TRBD1 (5 bases). Per the germline V gene, CDR1 is SGHVS and CDR2 is FQNEAQ. V lost 0 bases to trimming and J lost 4 bases, with 18 bases between them. CDR3 length equals 17 residues.

Only a few counts were recorded for this clone. The chain joins TRBV10-2 to TRBJ2-7, with 8 nucleotides matching TRBD1. Germline V gene data show CDR1 as WSHSY and CDR2 as SAAADI. Losses at the gene ends were 5 bases for V and 5 bases for J; bases not matched to a gene: 8. The CDR3 sequence is 14 residues long. The CDR3 bases are TGCGCCAGCAGTCCCCGGACAGGGAGGAACGAGCAGTACTTC. Translation: CASSPRTGRNEQYF.

The CDR3 loop reads CASAWWDRAYEQYF. DNA for the CDR3: TGTGCCAGCGCGTGGTGGGACAGGGCCTACGAGCAGTACTTC. This chain connects TRBV6-5 to TRBJ2-7; TRBD1 matches at 9 bases. The germline CDR1 and CDR2 sequences are MNHEY and SVGAGI. V shed 8 bases, J shed 2 bases, and the junction held 7 bases outside the gene matches. The CDR3 has 14 residues.

The genes are TRBV12-3 or TRBV12-4 and TRBJ1-2; no firm D call. The ends were cut back, 7 bases at V and 8 bases at J, with 17 bases in the middle. The CDR3 spans 13 residues. DNA for the CDR3: TGTGCCAGCACTACGGACCCCCACGGGGGCTACACCTTC. Amino acid sequence: CASTTDPHGGYTF.

V and J are TRBV6-6 and TRBJ1-2; 7 bases agree with TRBD1. Unmatched junction bases numbered 12, after V lost 6 bases and J lost 5 bases. Per germline, CDR1 MNHNY and CDR2 SVGAGI (reference sequence). The CDR3 length is 15 residues. CDR3 DNA: TGTGCCAGCAGGCATACAGGGGTTTCGGGGTATGGCTACACCTTC. The encoded protein is CASRHTGVSGYGYTF.

This clone was found once. V usage is TRBV19 and J usage is TRBJ1-1, with unresolved D. Germline lookup yields CDR1 LNHDA and CDR2 SQIVND (reference sequence). The germline V and J ends were trimmed by 5 bases and 1 base, with 8 bases remaining between them. This CDR3 is built from 13 residues. Here the CDR3 reads CASSPLRNTEAFF. DNA of the CDR3: TGTGCCAGTAGTCCGCTAAGGAACACTGAAGCTTTCTTT.

In its sample, this clone was seen a few times. The chain joins TRBV28 to TRBJ2-2; TRBD2 aligns across 12 bases. Germline trimming cut 0 bases from V and 4 bases from J; bases unmatched to any gene: 0. Germline V gene data show CDR1 as MDHEN and CDR2 as SYDVKM. This CDR3 spans 16 amino acids. The CDR3, as DNA: TGTGCCAGCAGTTTATGGACTAGCGGGGGCACCGGGGAGCTGTTTTTT. Its translation: CASSLWTSGGTGELFF. Using reference TRBV28 and TRBJ2-2 for the parts outside the CDR3, the full variable domain is DVKVTQSSRYLVKRTGEKVFLECVQDMDHENMFWYRQDPGLGLRLIYFSYDVKMKEKGDIPEGYSVSREKKERFSLILESASTNQTSMYLCASSLWTSGGTGELFFGEGSRLTVL.

V and J are TRBV10-3 and TRBJ2-5, with a possible D match to TRBD2 (5 bases). Trimming pared 4 bases from V and 5 bases from J, leaving 14 bases between. The germline V gene has CDR1 ENHRY and CDR2 SYGVKD. The CDR3 consists of 14 residues. The CDR3 sequence: CAISVDGETETQYF. The CDR3 DNA reads as TGTGCCATCAGTGTAGACGGGGAGACGGAGACCCAGTACTTC.

This chain joins TRBV7-9 and TRBJ2-3, with TRBD1 identical over 7 bases. The CDR3 loop spans 15 amino acids. Per the germline V gene, CDR1 is SEHNR and CDR2 is FQNEAQ (reference sequence). With 4 bases clipped from V and 2 bases from J, the junction kept 6 bases outside the gene matches. The CDR3 nucleotides read TGTGCCAGCAGCTCCTGGCAGGGGGACACAGATACGCAGTATTTT. It yields the protein CASSSWQGDTDTQYF.

The rearrangement uses TRBV5-1 and TRBJ1-1; D gene unclear. Germline V gene data show CDR1 as SGHRS and CDR2 as YFSETQ. This CDR3 region has 15 residues. Between the trimmed V and J ends, which lost 4 bases and 5 bases, there was a span of 18 bases. In DNA form, the CDR3 reads TGCGCCAGCAGCCCCCAAGGCGGGCTGGGGACTGAAGCTTTCTTT. This encodes CASSPQGGLGTEAFF. Full variable domain (remainder filled in from reference TRBV5-1 and TRBJ1-1): KAGVTQTPRYLIKTRGQQVTLSCSPISGHRSVSWYQQTPGQGLQFLFEYFSETQRNKGNFPGRFSGRQFSNSRSEMNVSTLELGDSALYLCASSPQGGLGTEAFFGQGTRLTVV.

The rearrangement uses TRBV20-1 and TRBJ1-6; TRBD1 matches at 10 bases. Germline V lookup: CDR1 DFQATT, CDR2 SNEGSKA (reference sequence). This CDR3 has 18 amino acids. After removal of 3 bases from V and 9 bases from J, the junction contained 17 bases not matched to a gene. The CDR3 DNA reads TGCAGTGCTAGTGGGGACAGGGGTGTAGTTGGAGATAGTTCACCCCTCCACTTT. Encoded protein: CSASGDRGVVGDSSPLHF.

The V gene is TRBV11-2, the J gene TRBJ1-2; TRBD1 might be the D (6 bases). V was trimmed by 5 bases and J by 4 bases, leaving 17 bases between them. The CDR3 has 15 amino acids. Germline V gives CDR1 SGHAT, CDR2 FQNNGV. The CDR3 region is CASSNSQARGYGYTF. In DNA, the CDR3 is TGTGCCAGCAGCAATAGCCAGGCCAGGGGCTATGGCTACACCTTC. Full variable domain (rest looked up from reference TRBV11-2 and TRBJ1-2): EAGVAQSPRYKIIEKRQSVAFWCNPISGHATLYWYQQILGQGPKLLIQFQNNGVVDDSQLPKDRFSAERLKGVDSTLKIQPAKLEDSAVYLCASSNSQARGYGYTFGSGTRLTVV.

The V gene is TRBV2, the J gene TRBJ1-4, with 9 positions matching TRBD1. The length of the CDR3 is 13 residues. The germline CDR1 and CDR2 sequences are SNHLY and FYNNEI. After removal of 10 bases from V and 7 bases from J, the junction contained 7 bases not matched to a gene. The CDR3 sequence is CATYRGLGEKLFF. The DNA for the CDR3 is TGTGCCACTTACAGGGGGCTCGGTGAAAAACTGTTTTTT.

This sequence joins TRBV3-1 (or the pseudogene TRBV3-2) and TRBJ1-2; the match to TRBD1 covers 12 bases. CDR3 length: 16 amino acids. CDR1 is LGHDT and CDR2 is YNNKEL in the germline V gene (reference sequence). V gave up 4 bases and J gave up 7 bases; unmatched junction bases: 10. The CDR3 region is CASSRLVSGQGAGYTF. DNA of the CDR3: TGTGCCAGCAGCCGCTTAGTCTCGGGACAGGGGGCTGGCTACACCTTC.

This clone was seen only once. The genes are TRBV7-9 and TRBJ2-7; D is perhaps TRBD2 (6 bases). V gave up 7 bases and J gave up 6 bases, with 16 bases separating them. CDR1 and CDR2 (germline): SEHNR, FQNEAQ (reference sequence). The CDR3 extends over 13 amino acids. This CDR3 reads CASTPNPAGEQYF. Written as DNA, the CDR3 is TGTGCCAGCACTCCCAACCCAGCGGGCGAGCAGTACTTC.

The rearrangement joins TRBV20-1 to TRBJ1-2; a weak D match, TRBD1 (6 bases). Germline V gene lookup returns CDR1 DFQATT and CDR2 SNEGSKA (reference sequence). This CDR3 is 11 amino acids long. The V gene lost 5 bases and the J gene lost 7 bases, with 11 bases spanning the gap. The CDR3 region is CSAAGTFGYTF. The CDR3 coding sequence is TGCAGTGCTGCCGGGACATTTGGCTACACCTTC.

The chain uses TRBV4-1 and TRBJ1-3; D unclear. The germline V and J ends were trimmed by 2 bases and 4 bases, with 12 bases remaining between them. Germline lookup yields CDR1 MGHRA and CDR2 YSYEKL. The CDR3 contains 15 residues. CDR3 sequence: CASSQPTLRGNTIYF. The CDR3, as DNA: TGCGCCAGCAGCCAACCAACCTTAAGGGGAAACACCATATATTTT.

The V and J genes are TRBV6-5 and TRBJ1-6; D not resolved. Germline CDR1 is MNHEY and CDR2 is SVGAGI. The CDR3 sequence is 11 residues long. V lost 7 bases and J 6 bases, leaving 4 bases between the germline ends. The CDR3 is CASNINSPLHF. The CDR3 nucleotides read TGTGCCAGCAACATTAATTCACCCCTCCACTTT.

This sequence joins TRBV6-5 and TRBJ1-5; 7 bases match TRBD1. Trimming removed 6 bases from V and 1 base from J; junction bases left unmatched: 6. Germline CDR1 reads MNHEY; CDR2 reads SVGAGI. The CDR3 covers 15 residues. DNA for the CDR3: TGTGCCAGCAGCAGGGGGGGGATGAGCAATCAGCCCCAGCATTTT. It is translated as CASSRGGMSNQPQHF.